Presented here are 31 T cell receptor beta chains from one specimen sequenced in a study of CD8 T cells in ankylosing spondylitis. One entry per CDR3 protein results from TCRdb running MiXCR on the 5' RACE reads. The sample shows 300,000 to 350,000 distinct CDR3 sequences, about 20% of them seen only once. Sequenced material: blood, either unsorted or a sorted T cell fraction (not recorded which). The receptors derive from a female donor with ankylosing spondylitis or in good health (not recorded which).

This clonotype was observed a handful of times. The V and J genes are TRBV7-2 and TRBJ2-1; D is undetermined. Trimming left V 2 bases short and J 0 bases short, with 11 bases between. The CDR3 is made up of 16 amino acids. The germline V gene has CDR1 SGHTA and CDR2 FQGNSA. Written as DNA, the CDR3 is TGTGCCAGCAGCTTAAACGCAGCAAGCTCCTACAATGAGCAGTTCTTC. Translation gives CASSLNAASSYNEQFF. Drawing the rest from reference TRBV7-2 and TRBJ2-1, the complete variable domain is GAGVSQSPSNKVTEKGKDVELRCDPISGHTALYWYRQSLGQGLEFLIYFQGNSAPDKSGLPSDRFSAERTGGSVSTLTIQRTQQEDSAVYLCASSLNAASSYNEQFFGPGTRLTVL.

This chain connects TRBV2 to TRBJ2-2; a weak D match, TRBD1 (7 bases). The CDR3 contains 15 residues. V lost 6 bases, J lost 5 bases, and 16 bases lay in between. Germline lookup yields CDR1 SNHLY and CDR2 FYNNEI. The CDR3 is CASRTQGGSTGELFF. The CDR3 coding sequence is TGTGCCAGCAGAACTCAGGGGGGAAGTACCGGGGAGCTGTTTTTT.

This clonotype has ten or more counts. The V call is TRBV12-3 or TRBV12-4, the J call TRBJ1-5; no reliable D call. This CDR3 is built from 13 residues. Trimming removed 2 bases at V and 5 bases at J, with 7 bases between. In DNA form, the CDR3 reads TGTGCCAGCAGTTTAAGCAGTGATCAGCCCCAGCATTTT. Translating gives CASSLSSDQPQHF.

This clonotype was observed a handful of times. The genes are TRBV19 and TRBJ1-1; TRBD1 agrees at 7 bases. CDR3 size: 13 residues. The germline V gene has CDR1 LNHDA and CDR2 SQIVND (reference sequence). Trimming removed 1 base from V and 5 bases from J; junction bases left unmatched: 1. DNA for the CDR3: TGTGCCAGTAGTATAGCAGGGGGGACTGAAGCTTTCTTT. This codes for CASSIAGGTEAFF.

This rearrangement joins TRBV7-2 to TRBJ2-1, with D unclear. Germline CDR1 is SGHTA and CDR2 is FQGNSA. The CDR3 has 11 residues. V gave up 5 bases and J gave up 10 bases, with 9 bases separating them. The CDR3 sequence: CASSRIREQFF. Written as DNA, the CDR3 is TGTGCCAGCAGCAGAATTAGAGAGCAGTTCTTC.

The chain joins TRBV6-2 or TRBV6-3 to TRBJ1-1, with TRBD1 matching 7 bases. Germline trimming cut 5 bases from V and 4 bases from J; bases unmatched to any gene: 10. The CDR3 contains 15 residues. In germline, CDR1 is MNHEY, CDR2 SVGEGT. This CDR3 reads CASSTTGASGTEAFF. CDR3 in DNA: TGTGCCAGCAGTACTACAGGGGCTTCGGGCACTGAAGCTTTCTTT.

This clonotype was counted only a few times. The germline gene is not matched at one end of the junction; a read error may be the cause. In DNA, the CDR3 is TGTGCCAGCGGTGAGCTGGACTCCTACAATGAGCAGTTCTTC. This encodes CASGELDSYNEQFF. The rearrangement uses TRBV25-1 and TRBJ2-1; D gene unclear. Germline V gives CDR1 MGHDK, CDR2 SYGVNS. This CDR3 contains 14 residues.

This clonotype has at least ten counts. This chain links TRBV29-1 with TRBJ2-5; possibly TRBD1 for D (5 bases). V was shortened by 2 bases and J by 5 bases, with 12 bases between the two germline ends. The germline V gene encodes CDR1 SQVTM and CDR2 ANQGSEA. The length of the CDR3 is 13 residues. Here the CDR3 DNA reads TGCAGCGTTGAACAGGGTTTGATGGAGACCCAGTACTTC. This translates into CSVEQGLMETQYF.

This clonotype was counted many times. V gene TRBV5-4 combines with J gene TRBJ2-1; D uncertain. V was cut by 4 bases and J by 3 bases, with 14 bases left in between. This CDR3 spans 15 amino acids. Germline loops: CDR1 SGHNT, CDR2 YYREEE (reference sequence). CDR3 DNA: TGTGCCAGCAGCCCCAAAGGCTTGGGCTACAATGAGCAGTTCTTC. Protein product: CASSPKGLGYNEQFF.

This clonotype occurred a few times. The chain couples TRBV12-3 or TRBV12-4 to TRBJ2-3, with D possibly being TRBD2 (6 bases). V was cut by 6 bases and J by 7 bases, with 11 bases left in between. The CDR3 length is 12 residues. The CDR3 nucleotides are TGTGCCAGCAGGGGCGGGACTTATACGCAGTATTTT. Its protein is CASRGGTYTQYF.

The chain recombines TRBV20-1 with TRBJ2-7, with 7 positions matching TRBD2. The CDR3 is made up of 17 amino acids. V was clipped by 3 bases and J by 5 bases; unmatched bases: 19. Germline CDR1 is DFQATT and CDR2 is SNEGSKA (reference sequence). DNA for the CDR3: TGCAGTGCTAGCCCGCGGGTGGGAGCGGGAACACCCAACGAGCAGTACTTC. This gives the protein CSASPRVGAGTPNEQYF.

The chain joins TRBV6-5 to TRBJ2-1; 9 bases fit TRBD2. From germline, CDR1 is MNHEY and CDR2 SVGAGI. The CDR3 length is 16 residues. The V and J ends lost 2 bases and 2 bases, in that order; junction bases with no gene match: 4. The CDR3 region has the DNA TGTGCCAGCAGTTACGGCGGCGGGAGGGCCTACAATGAGCAGTTCTTC. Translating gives CASSYGGGRAYNEQFF.

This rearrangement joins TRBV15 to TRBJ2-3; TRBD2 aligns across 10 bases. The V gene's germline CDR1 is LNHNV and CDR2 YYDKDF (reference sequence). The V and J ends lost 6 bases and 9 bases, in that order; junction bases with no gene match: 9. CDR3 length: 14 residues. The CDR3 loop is CATRVGAGGPTQYF. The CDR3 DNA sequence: TGTGCCACCAGGGTCGGAGCGGGAGGGCCAACGCAGTATTTT.

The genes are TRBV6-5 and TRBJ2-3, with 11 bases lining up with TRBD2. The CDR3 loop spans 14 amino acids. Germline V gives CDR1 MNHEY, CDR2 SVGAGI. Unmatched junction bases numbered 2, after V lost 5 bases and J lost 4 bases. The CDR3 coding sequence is TGTGCCAGCAGTACTAGCGGGAGTTCAGATACGCAGTATTTT. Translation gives CASSTSGSSDTQYF.

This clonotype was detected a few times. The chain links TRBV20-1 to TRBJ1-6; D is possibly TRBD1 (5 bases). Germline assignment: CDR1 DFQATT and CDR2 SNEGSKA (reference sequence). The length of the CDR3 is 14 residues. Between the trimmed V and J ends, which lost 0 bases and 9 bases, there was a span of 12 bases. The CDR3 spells CSARDRRASSPLHF. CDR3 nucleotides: TGCAGTGCTAGAGATCGCAGGGCTAGTTCACCCCTCCACTTT.

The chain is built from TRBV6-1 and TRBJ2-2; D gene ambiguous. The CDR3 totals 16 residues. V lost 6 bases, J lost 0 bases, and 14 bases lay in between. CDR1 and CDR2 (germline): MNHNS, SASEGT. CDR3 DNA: TGTGCCAGCAGCAGCCGCCAGTTGACGAACACCGGGGAGCTGTTTTTT. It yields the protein CASSSRQLTNTGELFF.

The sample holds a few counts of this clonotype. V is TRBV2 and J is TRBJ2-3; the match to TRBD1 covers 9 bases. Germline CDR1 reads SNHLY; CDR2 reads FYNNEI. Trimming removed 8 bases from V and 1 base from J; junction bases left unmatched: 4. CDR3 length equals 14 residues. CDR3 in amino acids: CASSQGARTDTQYF. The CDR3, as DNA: TGTGCCAGCTCACAGGGGGCTCGCACAGATACGCAGTATTTT.

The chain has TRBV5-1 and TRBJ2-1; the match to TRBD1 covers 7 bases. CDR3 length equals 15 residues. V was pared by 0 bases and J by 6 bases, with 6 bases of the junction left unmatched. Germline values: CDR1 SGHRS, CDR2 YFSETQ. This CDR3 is CASSLGQGTGNEQFF. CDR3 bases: TGCGCCAGCAGCTTGGGACAGGGTACGGGCAATGAGCAGTTCTTC.

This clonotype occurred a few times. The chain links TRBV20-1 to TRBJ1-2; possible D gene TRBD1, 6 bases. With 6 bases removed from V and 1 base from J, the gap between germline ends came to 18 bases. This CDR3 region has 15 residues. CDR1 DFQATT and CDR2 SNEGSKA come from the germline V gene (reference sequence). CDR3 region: CSAPPGTSVNYGYTF. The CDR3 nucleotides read TGCAGTGCCCCCCCGGGGACATCAGTTAACTATGGCTACACCTTC.

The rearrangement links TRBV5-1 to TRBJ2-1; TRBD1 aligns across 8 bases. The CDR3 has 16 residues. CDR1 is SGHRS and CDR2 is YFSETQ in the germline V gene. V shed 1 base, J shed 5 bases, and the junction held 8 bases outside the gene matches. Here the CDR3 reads CASSLYAGQGHNEQFF. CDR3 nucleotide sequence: TGCGCCAGCAGCTTGTACGCTGGACAGGGTCACAATGAGCAGTTCTTC. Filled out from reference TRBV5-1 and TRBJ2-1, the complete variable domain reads KAGVTQTPRYLIKTRGQQVTLSCSPISGHRSVSWYQQTPGQGLQFLFEYFSETQRNKGNFPGRFSGRQFSNSRSEMNVSTLELGDSALYLCASSLYAGQGHNEQFFGPGTRLTVL.

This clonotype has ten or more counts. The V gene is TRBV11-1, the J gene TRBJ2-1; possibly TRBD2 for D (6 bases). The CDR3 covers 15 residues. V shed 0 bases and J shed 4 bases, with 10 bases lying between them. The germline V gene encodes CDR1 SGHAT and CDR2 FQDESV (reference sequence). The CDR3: CASSLASGEYNEQFF. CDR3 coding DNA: TGTGCCAGCAGCTTAGCTAGCGGAGAGTACAATGAGCAGTTCTTC. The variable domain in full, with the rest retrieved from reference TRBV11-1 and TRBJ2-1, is EAEVAQSPRYKITEKSQAVAFWCDPISGHATLYWYRQILGQGPELLVQFQDESVVDDSQLPKDRFSAERLKGVDSTLKIQPAELGDSAMYLCASSLASGEYNEQFFGPGTRLTVL.

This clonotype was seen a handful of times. The CDR3 DNA reads as TGTGCCAGCAGCTTGCAGCCCATGGGGGCAACTAATGAAAAACTGTTTTTT. Translated, it gives CASSLQPMGATNEKLFF. V is TRBV5-6 and J is TRBJ1-4, with D possibly being TRBD1 (5 bases). Germline V CDR1 and CDR2: SGHDT, YYEEEE. The CDR3 is made up of 17 amino acids. Trimming stripped 1 base from V and 0 bases from J, with 13 bases between.

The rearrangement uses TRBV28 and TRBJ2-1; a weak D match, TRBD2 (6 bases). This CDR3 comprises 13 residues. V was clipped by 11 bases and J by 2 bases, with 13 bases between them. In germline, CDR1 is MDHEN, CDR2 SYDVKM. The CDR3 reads CASHSGPYNEQFF. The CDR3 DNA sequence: TGTGCCTCCCATAGCGGCCCCTACAATGAGCAGTTCTTC.

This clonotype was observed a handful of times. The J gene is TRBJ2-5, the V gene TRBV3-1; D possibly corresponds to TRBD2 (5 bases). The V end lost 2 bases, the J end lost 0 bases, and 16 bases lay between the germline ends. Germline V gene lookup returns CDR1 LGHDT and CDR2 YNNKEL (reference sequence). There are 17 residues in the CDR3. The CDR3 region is CASSQTMRGNHQETQYF. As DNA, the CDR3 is TGTGCCAGCAGCCAAACGATGCGAGGGAACCACCAAGAGACCCAGTACTTC.

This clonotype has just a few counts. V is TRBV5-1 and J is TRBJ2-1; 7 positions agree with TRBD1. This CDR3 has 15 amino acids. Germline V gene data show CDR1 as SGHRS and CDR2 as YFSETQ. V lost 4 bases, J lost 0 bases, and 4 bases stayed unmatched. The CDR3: CASSGDSSSYNEQFF. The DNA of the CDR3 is TGCGCCAGCAGCGGGGACAGTAGCTCCTACAATGAGCAGTTCTTC.

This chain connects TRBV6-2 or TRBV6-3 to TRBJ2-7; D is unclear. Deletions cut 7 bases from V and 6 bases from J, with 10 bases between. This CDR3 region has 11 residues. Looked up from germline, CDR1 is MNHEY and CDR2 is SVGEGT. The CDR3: CASNRVGEQYF. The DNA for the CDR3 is TGTGCCAGCAATCGAGTCGGCGAGCAGTACTTC.

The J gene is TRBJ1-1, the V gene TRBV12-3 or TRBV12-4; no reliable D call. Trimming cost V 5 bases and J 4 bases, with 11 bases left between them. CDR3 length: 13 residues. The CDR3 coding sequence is TGTGCCAGCAGTCCAACCATCGGCACTGAAGCTTTCTTT. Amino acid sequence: CASSPTIGTEAFF.

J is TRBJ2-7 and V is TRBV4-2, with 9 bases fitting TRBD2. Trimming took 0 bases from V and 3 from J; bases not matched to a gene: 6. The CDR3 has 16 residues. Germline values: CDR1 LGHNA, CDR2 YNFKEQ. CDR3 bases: TGTGCCAGCAGCCAAGATTGGGTAGCGGGAGTCTACGAGCAGTACTTC. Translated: CASSQDWVAGVYEQYF.

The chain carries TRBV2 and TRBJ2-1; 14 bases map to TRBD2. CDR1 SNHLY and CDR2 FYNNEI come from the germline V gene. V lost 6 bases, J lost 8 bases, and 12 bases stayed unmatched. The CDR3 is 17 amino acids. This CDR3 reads CASSLGLAGGLGDEQFF. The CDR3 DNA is TGTGCCAGCAGCCTCGGACTAGCGGGAGGCCTAGGAGATGAGCAGTTCTTC.

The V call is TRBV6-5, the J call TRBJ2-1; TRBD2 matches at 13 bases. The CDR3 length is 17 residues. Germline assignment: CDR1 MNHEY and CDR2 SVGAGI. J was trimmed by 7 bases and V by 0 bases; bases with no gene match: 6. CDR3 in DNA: TGTGCCAGCAGTTACTCTTTAGGACTAGCGGGAGCAAATGAGCAGTTCTTC. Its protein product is CASSYSLGLAGANEQFF.

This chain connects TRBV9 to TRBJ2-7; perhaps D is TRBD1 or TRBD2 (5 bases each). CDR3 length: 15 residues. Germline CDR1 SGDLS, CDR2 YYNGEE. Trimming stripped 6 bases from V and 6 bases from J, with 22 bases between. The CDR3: CASNLLGTDFSEQYF. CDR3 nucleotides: TGTGCCAGCAACTTACTAGGGACCGACTTTTCCGAGCAGTACTTC. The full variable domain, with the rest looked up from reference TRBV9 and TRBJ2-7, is DSGVTQTPKHLITATGQRVTLRCSPRSGDLSVYWYQQSLDQGLQFLIQYYNGEERAKGNILERFSAQQFPDLHSELNLSSLELGDSALYFCASNLLGTDFSEQYFGPGTRLTVT.